Sequencing of this TCR beta chain was carried out in a study of early T cells in non-severe SARS-CoV-2 infection. The wider study: Whole-blood bulk RNA, unsorted, was sequenced, and chains were unpaired. Whole-study results and caveats: In VDJdb matching, anti-spike CD8 responses were favored while private and CD4 specificities went missing.

This clonotype was counted only a few times. The antigen is undetermined. cDNA molecules, individually, were tagged with unique molecular identifiers. MiXCR was run by TCRdb on the 5' RACE reads, yielding one entry per CDR3 protein. Seen here are approximately 81,000 distinct CDR3 sequences, more than 5% observed once, and the top ten hold about 7.5%. CDR3 length: 16 residues. Germline loops: CDR1 SGHAT, CDR2 FQNNGV. V was clipped by 5 bases and J by 5 bases, with 21 bases between them. Sequencing input: whole blood. This receptor was identified in an adult who was a healthcare worker with PCR-confirmed SARS-CoV-2 infection or an uninfected control (not recorded which). The V and J genes are TRBV11-2 and TRBJ2-5, with a possible D match to TRBD2 (6 bases). The CDR3 coding sequence is TGTGCCAGCAGCCACCCAGGACTAACCCGGGGGGAGACCCAGTACTTC. It is translated as CASSHPGLTRGETQYF.